Listed below are T cell receptor beta chains from one sample, sequenced in a study of blood T cell repertoires in COVID-19. Profiled with immunoSEQ multiplex PCR; TCRdb holds only in-frame clones, not every one. The sample consists of around 54,000 clones, about 90% of them appearing once. Sequencing input: peripheral blood. These receptors were taken from a human donor in a cohort sampled during active COVID-19. Each CDR3 is given with its conserved first and last residue. Fields, in order: clone size, J gene, V gene, D gene, CDR3 protein, CDR3 DNA. D genes are given only for firm matches. Some rows have no size entry. The others give once, few or many, or a class for an expanded clone.

clone_size: few
j_call: TRBJ2-7
v_call: TRBV7-6
d_call: TRBD1
cdr3_aa: CASSRTLTGTGAEQYF
cdr3_nt: TGTGCCAGCAGCCGAACCTTAACCGGGACAGGGGCCGAGCAGTACTTC

clone_size: NA
j_call: TRBJ1-4
v_call: TRBV19
d_call: NA
cdr3_aa: CASKLQGTTNEKLFF
cdr3_nt: TGTGCCAGCAAACTCCAGGGTACAACTAATGAAAAACTGTTTTTT

clone_size: NA
j_call: TRBJ2-2
v_call: TRBV11-2
d_call: NA
cdr3_aa: CASSLDTGELFF
cdr3_nt: TGTGCCAGCAGTCTAGACACCGGGGAGCTGTTTTTT

clone_size: NA
j_call: TRBJ2-6
v_call: TRBV5-5
d_call: NA
cdr3_aa: CASSYPSGEYSGANVLTF
cdr3_nt: TGTGCCAGCAGCTATCCCTCAGGGGAATACTCTGGGGCCAACGTCCTGACTTTC

clone_size: once
j_call: TRBJ2-5
v_call: TRBV7-8
d_call: TRBD1
cdr3_aa: CASSRSRGRETQYF
cdr3_nt: TGTGCCAGCAGCCGATCTAGGGGGCGAGAGACCCAGTACTTC

clone_size: NA
j_call: TRBJ1-4
v_call: TRBV7-9
d_call: NA
cdr3_aa: CASRPDRLNEKLFF
cdr3_nt: TGTGCCAGCAGACCTGACAGGCTAAATGAAAAACTGTTTTTT

clone_size: NA
j_call: TRBJ2-5
v_call: TRBV11-3
d_call: TRBD2
cdr3_aa: CASSLEASGEETQYF
cdr3_nt: TGTGCCAGCAGCTTAGAGGCTAGCGGGGAAGAGACCCAGTACTTC

clone_size: few
j_call: TRBJ2-2
v_call: TRBV6-6
d_call: TRBD1
cdr3_aa: CAATRGPDGELFF
cdr3_nt: TGTGCCGCAACTAGGGGGCCGGACGGGGAGCTGTTTTTT

clone_size: NA
j_call: TRBJ2-4
v_call: TRBV9
d_call: TRBD1
cdr3_aa: CASSVEGTGSDIQYF
cdr3_nt: TGTGCCAGCAGCGTAGAGGGGACAGGGAGTGACATTCAGTACTTC

clone_size: NA
j_call: TRBJ2-3
v_call: TRBV2
d_call: NA
cdr3_aa: CASSEMTERPTDTQYF
cdr3_nt: TGTGCCAGCAGTGAAATGACGGAGAGACCCACAGATACGCAGTATTTT

clone_size: NA
j_call: TRBJ1-1
v_call: TRBV7-9
d_call: TRBD1
cdr3_aa: CASSFDRAGAEAFF
cdr3_nt: TGTGCCAGCAGCTTCGACAGGGCGGGCGCTGAAGCTTTCTTT

clone_size: NA
j_call: TRBJ2-1
v_call: TRBV7-9
d_call: NA
cdr3_aa: CASSLAAQISYYNEQFF
cdr3_nt: TGTGCCAGCAGCTTAGCAGCACAGATTTCATACTACAATGAGCAGTTCTTC

clone_size: few
j_call: TRBJ2-3
v_call: TRBV19
d_call: NA
cdr3_aa: CASNPRSWGQGLTTDTQYF
cdr3_nt: TGTGCCAGTAACCCGCGGTCGTGGGGGCAGGGGCTCACCACAGATACGCAGTATTTT